The source of this T cell receptor (beta chain) is a study of regulatory T cells in long-lasting Graves disease (dated by TCRdb to the early 2020s). Background on the whole study: Antithyroid drugs had been taken for less than 3 months by newly diagnosed Graves' disease patients. Patients with persistent Graves' disease were compared with patients with newly diagnosed Graves' disease using TCR sequencing and RNA sequencing of peripheral blood. The study was registered as a clinical trial and conducted in China. A total of roughly 33 samples were covered by TCR sequencing, comprising approximately 13 persistent and 20 or so newly diagnosed Graves' disease patients.

Summary of the overall study and its limitations: Compared with newly diagnosed patients, persistent Graves' disease patients had lower TCR Shannon entropy and fewer highly expanded clones, which suggests clonal expansion. Peripheral blood alone was examined, since thyroid tissue, which constituted the primary lesion, could not be accessed. Sequencing and analysis were restricted to the TCR beta chain. More public clonotypes were shared among persistent patients (around 3,000) than among newly diagnosed patients (over 900). TRBV28, TRBJ1-2 and TRBJ2-5 were preferentially used in persistent disease, while TRBV20-1 and TRBJ2-1 were favored in newly diagnosed disease. The authors acknowledged the small sample size as a limitation that may reduce accuracy.

Sample time point, as interpreted from the label and publication: newly diagnosed GD, antithyroid drugs for less than 3 months. RNA was extracted from PBMCs in TRIzol for both TCR sequencing and RNA sequencing. The diagnosis of Graves' disease followed American Thyroid Association guidelines. The patients came from an endocrinology department in Xi'an, China. From each patient, approximately 10 milliliters of peripheral blood was collected into an EDTA anticoagulant tube. Ficoll Paque Plus density gradient separation was used to isolate PBMCs, and no further T cell sorting was done. An Agilent 2100 Bioanalyzer and agarose gel were used to assess RNA quality, and a NanoDrop 2000 was used to measure RNA concentration. V is clipped by 5 bases and J by 1 base, and the sequence between their germline boundaries is 9 bases long. The CDR3 covers 14 residues, taking in both the cysteine and the phenylalanine. Of the read, only the CDR3 DNA is kept; its 42 bases are in frame from base 1. CDR1 and CDR2 (MNHEY, SVGEGT) derive from the germline V gene.

This clonotype was detected ten times or more. Its antigen target is currently unknown. The record has no base qualities; no much larger clone is one base away. Libraries were constructed by multiplex PCR. Sequencing instrument: Illumina HiSeq 4000. To build TCR beta libraries, CDR3 regions were amplified by Arm-PCR using iRepertoire HTBI primers. PCR products were gel purified before sequencing. As for the original processing: Gene usage analysis of CDR3 amino acid clonotypes used the 60 to 80 TRBV and 14 to 15 TRBJ segments found across samples. Filtered high-quality paired reads were merged into contigs using COPE and FqMerger. BLAST was used to align contigs to IMGT TRBV, TRBD and TRBJ reference genes, and CDR3 was defined according to IMGT. Any clonotype with a frequency above 0.1% was classified as a highly expanded clone. Repertoire diversity was measured by Shannon entropy, and V-J evenness by the Gini coefficient. Clonotypes shared by more than one individual were considered public. TCRdb redid the processing of the public reads, applying fastp at Q25 and MiXCR, and retained in-frame beta chains. Rows are combined by CDR3 protein, so each entry shows the most common genes and DNA. These V and J calls derive from TCRdb rather than the authors' analysis. This sample gives 500,000 or so distinct CDR3 sequences in total; 14% of them show up just once. Around a sixth of the sample is taken by the ten largest.

This same sample was also part of a study on T cells in Graves' hyperthyroidism and ophthalmopathy. As described in the second report: Stable Graves' hyperthyroidism was defined as the absence of progression to ophthalmopathy over 18 months of follow-up. Hyperthyroidism patients were newly diagnosed, with disease duration under 2 months, and aged 18 to 65 years. Exclusion was applied to patients with uncontrolled infections, other autoimmune diseases, pregnancy or lactation. Diagnoses were based on clinical symptoms, serum thyroxine and TRAb, thyroid ultrasound and orbital computed tomography. A first-round RT-PCR of the TCR CDR3 used the HTBI primer set with the Qiagen OneStep RT-PCR kit. Most expanded thyroid clonotypes (frequency above 0.001) were also found in blood, which suggests that blood repertoires may mirror thyroid immune responses. Ophthalmopathy was separated from stable hyperthyroidism by a 13 V-J signature model, with 87.88% sensitivity and 81% to 82% specificity obtained in cross-validation and 80%/75% obtained in testing. In validation, the model predicted progression to ophthalmopathy a median of roughly six months before onset, with roughly 68% sensitivity and almost 75% specificity. To identify distinguishing TCR V-J signatures, a discovery cohort of some 100 patients was used, comprising 43 with Graves' ophthalmopathy and 57 with stable Graves' hyperthyroidism. Prospective prediction of ophthalmopathy was tested in an independent validation cohort consisting of roughly 20 hyperthyroidism patients and approximately 16 patients who later progressed to ophthalmopathy. For training and testing, the 95 to 100 patients in the discovery cohort were randomly divided in a 7:3 ratio. The study also compared thyroid tissue and blood T-cell repertoires from more than 5 Graves' hyperthyroidism patients. After blood sampling, hyperthyroidism patients were treated with methimazole at a starting dose of 30 mg daily, and ophthalmopathy patients were treated with high-dose intravenous methylprednisolone. Libraries were constructed in a second round of multiplex PCR, after which size selection and purification were performed. Sequencing of the libraries was done on an Illumina HiSeq2000 using paired-end 100 bp reads. SOAPnuke was used to process the raw data, removing reads that contained adapters or uncalled bases, had a mean Phred below 15, or lacked an exact match to the constant primer or identifier. High-quality paired reads were merged with COPE v1.2.5, and unique nucleotide sequences were defined as clonotypes. MiTCR v1.1 was used to align clonotypes to the IMGT TRBV, TRBD and TRBJ reference segments. The analysis included only V-J combinations with a frequency above 0.0001, which together covered 99% to 99.2% of the repertoires. The TCS score was defined as the ratio of F50 (clonal expansion) to E x V (chaos), calculated using BLOSUM62-based TCRdist between CDR3 peptides within each V-J. Welch's t-statistics and random forest reduced 500 to 650 V-J features to 13, which were used in a naive Bayes classifier (R e1071). Sample size was not statistically predetermined, and blinding of investigators to group allocation was not performed. According to the paper, TCR Vbeta CDR3 sequencing was carried out on 135 peripheral blood samples, which came from around 43 ophthalmopathy, roughly 75 hyperthyroidism and some 17 progressor patients.

This clonotype was sampled from a woman aged 50 to 60 with Graves disease. Donor details come from another sample of the same person, matched by shared clones. Sequenced here: peripheral blood mononuclear cells (PBMCs), sampled at new diagnosis, from a patient treated with antithyroid drugs. The V and J segments used are TRBV6-2 or TRBV6-3 and TRBJ1-5; the D gene is perhaps TRBD1, from 6 matching bases. The CDR3: CASSRDNSNQPQHF. The DNA reads TGTGCCAGCAGTCGGGACAACAGCAATCAGCCCCAGCATTTT.